The next 27 T cell receptor beta chains were all read from a single sample in a study of CD8 T cells in Susac syndrome. RNA amounts of roughly 0.5 to 1 ug underwent reverse transcription with random hexamers. TCRdb re-called the immunoSEQ multiplex PCR reads through MiXCR, storing one row per CDR3 protein. The profile shows roughly 140,000 distinct CDR3 sequences, nearly 97% of them singletons. The specimen was CD4+ T cells from PBMCs. These receptors were taken from a human donor with Susac syndrome.

This clonotype has only a few counts. V and J are TRBV18 and TRBJ1-1, with 7 bases matching TRBD1. The CDR3 loop spans 14 amino acids. Germline V CDR1 and CDR2: KGHSH, LQKENI. V gave up 5 bases and J gave up 1 base; unmatched junction bases: 4. CDR3 residues: CASSFGTANTEAFF. The CDR3 nucleotides are TGTGCCAGCTCATTCGGGACAGCGAACACTGAAGCTTTCTTT.

This sequence joins TRBV5-1 and TRBJ1-4, with 10 positions matching TRBD1. This CDR3 is built from 14 residues. V dropped 5 bases and J dropped 8; count of bases not matched to a gene: 6. Germline V CDR1 and CDR2: SGHRS, YFSETQ. Written as DNA, the CDR3 is TGCGCCAGCAGTACCGGGACAGGGGAAGAAAAACTGTTTTTT. It codes for CASSTGTGEEKLFF.

The J gene is TRBJ2-1, the V gene TRBV18, with 11 bases aligning to TRBD2. Trimming removed 6 bases from V and 6 bases from J; junction bases left unmatched: 10. Germline V lookup: CDR1 KGHSH, CDR2 LQKENI. The CDR3 spans 16 residues. The CDR3 nucleotides read TGTGCCAGCTCCCGACCTCTAGCGGGAGGTATCAATGAGCAGTTCTTC. Translating gives CASSRPLAGGINEQFF.

This rearrangement joins TRBV7-9 to TRBJ1-5; possibly TRBD1 for D (5 bases). CDR3 length: 17 residues. V lost 1 base, J lost 0 bases, and 13 bases lay in between. The germline gives CDR1 SEHNR, CDR2 FQNEAQ (reference sequence). In DNA form, the CDR3 reads TGTGCCAGCAGCTTAGAGAGGGGAGGTTTTAGCAATCAGCCCCAGCATTTT. As protein: CASSLERGGFSNQPQHF.

J is TRBJ1-1 and V is TRBV12-3 or TRBV12-4; tentatively, D is TRBD1 (5 bases). This CDR3 contains 13 residues. Trimming took 6 bases from V and 0 from J, leaving 8 bases between them. The CDR3 DNA is TGTGCCAGCAGAGTACAGGTGAACACTGAAGCTTTCTTT. Amino acid sequence: CASRVQVNTEAFF.

The J gene is TRBJ2-7, the V gene TRBV2; D tentatively reads TRBD1 or TRBD2 (6 bases each). The ends were cut back, 4 bases at V and 4 bases at J, with 11 bases in the middle. The germline V gene encodes CDR1 SNHLY and CDR2 FYNNEI. The CDR3 runs 13 residues. CDR3 protein: CASSGGTLYEQYF. The CDR3 bases are TGTGCCAGCAGTGGCGGGACACTGTACGAGCAGTACTTC.

This rearrangement joins TRBV7-9 to TRBJ1-4; 7 bases fit TRBD1. Germline V CDR1 and CDR2: SEHNR, FQNEAQ (reference sequence). This CDR3 region has 16 residues. The J segment lost 8 bases and the V segment lost 3 bases, leaving 12 bases of the junction unmatched. CDR3 bases: TGTGCCAGCAGCTTGGGTACAGGGGCCATCCGAGAAAAACTGTTTTTT. This codes for CASSLGTGAIREKLFF.

The chain employs TRBV20-1 and TRBJ2-3, with 12 bases identical to TRBD2. V trimming: 5 bases; J trimming: 3 bases; junction bases outside the gene matches: 21. The CDR3 has 20 residues. Germline V CDR1 and CDR2: DFQATT, SNEGSKA (reference sequence). In DNA form, the CDR3 reads TGCAGTGCTCTCTACCCCCAGACTAGCGGGAGATGGTTGGGTACAGATACGCAGTATTTT. This translates into CSALYPQTSGRWLGTDTQYF.

The V call is TRBV9, the J call TRBJ2-1, with 13 bases lining up with TRBD2. This CDR3 is built from 18 residues. Trimming removed 0 bases from V and 10 bases from J; junction bases left unmatched: 13. From germline, CDR1 is SGDLS and CDR2 YYNGEE. The CDR3 region has the DNA TGTGCCAGCAGCGTAGGGACTAGCGGGAGCCCTACTTACAGGGAGCAGTTCTTC. Amino acid sequence: CASSVGTSGSPTYREQFF.

The chain recombines TRBV5-1 with TRBJ2-2; 9 bases agree with TRBD1. The CDR3 runs to 14 residues. The V gene end was trimmed by 4 bases and the J gene end by 5 bases; junction bases not matched to a gene: 3. Per the germline V gene, CDR1 is SGHRS and CDR2 is YFSETQ. The CDR3 loop is CASSLGTGTGELFF. CDR3 sequence (DNA): TGCGCCAGCAGCCTCGGGACAGGGACCGGGGAGCTGTTTTTT.

The chain joins TRBV13 to TRBJ2-5, with D possibly matching TRBD2 (6 bases). The CDR3 totals 14 residues. The germline gives CDR1 PRHDT, CDR2 FYEKMQ (reference sequence). V shed 5 bases and J shed 1 base, with 11 bases lying between them. CDR3 region: CASSRGALQETQYF. CDR3 DNA sequence: TGTGCCAGCAGCCGCGGGGCCCTCCAAGAGACCCAGTACTTC. Looking up the rest from reference TRBV13 and TRBJ2-5 gives the full variable domain: AAGVIQSPRHLIKEKRETATLKCYPIPRHDTVYWYQQGPGQDPQFLISFYEKMQSDKGSIPDRFSAQQFSDYHSELNMSSLELGDSALYFCASSRGALQETQYFGPGTRLLVL.

J is TRBJ2-5 and V is TRBV10-3, with no clear D. CDR3 length equals 14 residues. Per germline, CDR1 ENHRY and CDR2 SYGVKD. Trimming removed 0 bases at V and 5 bases at J, with 10 bases between. The CDR3 spells CAISESQGSETQYF. As DNA, the CDR3 is TGTGCCATCAGTGAGTCTCAAGGTTCGGAGACCCAGTACTTC.

This chain uses TRBV29-1 with TRBJ1-1; no definite D call. This CDR3 contains 13 residues. Germline V lookup: CDR1 SQVTM, CDR2 ANQGSEA. V shed 3 bases and J shed 2 bases, with 10 bases lying between them. The CDR3: CSVEGLLNTEAFF. Written as DNA, the CDR3 is TGCAGCGTTGAGGGCTTACTAAACACTGAAGCTTTCTTT. The full variable domain, rest sourced from reference TRBV29-1 and TRBJ1-1, is SAVISQKPSRDICQRGTSLTIQCQVDSQVTMMFWYRQQPGQSLTLIATANQGSEATYESGFVIDKFPISRPNLTFSTLTVSNMSPEDSSIYLCSVEGLLNTEAFFGQGTRLTVV.

V is TRBV5-1 and J is TRBJ2-1; D may be TRBD1 or TRBD2 (5 bases each). This CDR3 region has 12 residues. The V end lost 4 bases, the J end lost 8 bases, and 10 bases lay between the germline ends. Germline V gives CDR1 SGHRS, CDR2 YFSETQ. Written as DNA, the CDR3 is TGCGCCAGCAGCACCATGGGGGATGAGCAGTTCTTC. The encoded protein is CASSTMGDEQFF.

The rearrangement uses TRBV29-1 and TRBJ2-1, with TRBD2 identical over 15 bases. Germline V gene data show CDR1 as SQVTM and CDR2 as ANQGSEA. This CDR3 has 15 amino acids. The V gene end was trimmed by 7 bases and the J gene end by 7 bases; junction bases not matched to a gene: 8. The CDR3 DNA sequence: TGCAGCGGATGGACTAGCGGGAGGGCACGGAATGAGCAGTTCTTC. Translating gives CSGWTSGRARNEQFF.

The chain links TRBV18 to TRBJ1-1, with D tentatively TRBD1 (5 bases). The V gene lost 3 bases and the J gene lost 2 bases, with 16 bases spanning the gap. The CDR3 is 16 residues long. CDR1 KGHSH and CDR2 LQKENI come from the germline V gene. CDR3 loop: CASSPMGGVLNTEAFF. The CDR3 region has the DNA TGTGCCAGCTCACCTATGGGGGGGGTGCTCAACACTGAAGCTTTCTTT.

The chain combines TRBV28 with TRBJ2-7, with D uncertain. Germline V gene data show CDR1 as MDHEN and CDR2 as SYDVKM. Trimming took 10 bases from V and 6 from J, leaving 16 bases between them. The CDR3 is 12 amino acids. CDR3 nucleotide sequence: TGTGCCACCGGCTCGAGGCCAAGCGAGCAGTACTTC. Protein sequence: CATGSRPSEQYF.

This rearrangement joins TRBV11-2 to TRBJ1-5; TRBD1 agrees at 8 bases. CDR3 length: 14 residues. Germline assignment: CDR1 SGHAT and CDR2 FQNNGV. The J segment lost 7 bases and the V segment lost 5 bases, leaving 7 bases of the junction unmatched. This chain's CDR3 is CASSPTGGRQPQHF. As DNA, the CDR3 is TGTGCCAGCAGCCCAACAGGGGGGAGGCAGCCCCAGCATTTT.

The rearrangement links TRBV29-1 to TRBJ2-7; weak D call: TRBD1 (5 bases). Trimming pared 3 bases from V and 6 bases from J, leaving 18 bases between. Germline CDR1 and CDR2: SQVTM and ANQGSEA. The CDR3 length is 14 residues. The CDR3 DNA reads as TGCAGCGTTGAGAGGTCCAGGGCTCTAGGCGAGCAGTACTTC. It translates to CSVERSRALGEQYF.

This chain uses TRBV2 with TRBJ1-5; TRBD1 agrees at 7 bases. Per the germline V gene, CDR1 is SNHLY and CDR2 is FYNNEI. V lost 7 bases to trimming and J lost 3 bases; unmatched junction nucleotides: 0. The CDR3 is 12 amino acids. CDR3 region: CASKGANQPQHF. CDR3 nucleotide sequence: TGTGCCAGCAAGGGGGCCAATCAGCCCCAGCATTTT.

This chain links TRBV29-1 with TRBJ1-4; tentatively, D is TRBD1 (5 bases). The CDR3 consists of 13 residues. V was shortened by 4 bases and J by 7 bases, with 13 bases between the two germline ends. Germline assignment: CDR1 SQVTM and CDR2 ANQGSEA. The CDR3 DNA reads as TGCAGCGTTGGAGACAGTCCCGGTGAAAAACTGTTTTTT. It is translated as CSVGDSPGEKLFF.

This chain uses TRBV16 with TRBJ1-5; D call uncertain. The CDR3 has 14 amino acids. Germline V gene lookup returns CDR1 KGHSY and CDR2 FQNENV. V lost 4 bases and J lost 6, with 13 bases in between. The CDR3 sequence: CASSPTEFSQPQHF. The CDR3 DNA follows: TGTGCCAGCAGCCCCACAGAATTCTCTCAGCCCCAGCATTTT.

The gene calls are TRBV5-1 and TRBJ2-4, with 8 bases that match TRBD1. The CDR3 covers 15 residues. Trimming removed 0 bases from V and 7 bases from J; junction bases left unmatched: 6. CDR1 is SGHRS, CDR2 YFSETQ, per germline. CDR3 amino acids: CASSLVAGGMNIQYF. The CDR3 DNA sequence: TGCGCCAGCAGCTTGGTGGCAGGGGGCATGAACATTCAGTACTTC.

This rearrangement joins TRBV20-1 to TRBJ2-4; 14 bases agree with TRBD2. Germline V CDR1 and CDR2: DFQATT, SNEGSKA (reference sequence). V lost 3 bases, J lost 6 bases, and 4 bases stayed unmatched. The length of the CDR3 is 15 residues. The CDR3 protein is CSARGLAGEGNIQYF. The CDR3 DNA reads TGCAGTGCTAGGGGACTAGCGGGAGAGGGAAACATTCAGTACTTC.

The V and J genes are TRBV7-9 and TRBJ2-5; a possible D gene is TRBD1 (6 bases). This CDR3 region has 17 residues. Trimming shortened V by 5 bases and J by 5 bases, and 24 bases separated the two germline ends. Germline CDR1 is SEHNR and CDR2 is FQNEAQ (reference sequence). The CDR3 sequence: CASSLTGALLQGETQYF. The CDR3 region has the DNA TGTGCCAGCAGCCTAACAGGAGCGCTACTCCAGGGGGAGACCCAGTACTTC.

V usage is TRBV12-3 or TRBV12-4 and J usage is TRBJ2-1, with 14 bases lining up with TRBD2. The CDR3 is 17 residues long. V was pared by 5 bases and J by 8 bases, with 11 bases of the junction left unmatched. This chain's CDR3 is CASSTLGLAGAGHEQFF. CDR3 nucleotides: TGTGCCAGCAGTACCCTGGGACTAGCGGGAGCCGGGCATGAGCAGTTCTTC.

CDR3 region: CATSDPGTSVSNEQFF. The DNA for the CDR3 is TGTGCCACCAGTGACCCCGGGACTAGCGTTTCCAATGAGCAGTTCTTC. This chain uses TRBV24-1 with TRBJ2-1; 10 nucleotides match TRBD2. CDR1 KGHDR and CDR2 SFDVKD come from the germline V gene. The J segment lost 6 bases and the V segment lost 4 bases, leaving 8 bases of the junction unmatched. This CDR3 is 16 amino acids long.